This TCR beta chain was found in a study of beta chain features in type 1 diabetes. The sample holds a few counts of this clone. Its antigen is unknown. What was sequenced were expressed TCRB transcripts, since all of the isolated RNA had been reverse transcribed. Assay: immunoSEQ multiplex PCR; the TCRdb copy retains only in-frame clones and omits some. The repertoire holds hundreds of thousands of clones, with 8% as singletons. Losses at the gene ends were 7 bases for V and 5 bases for J; bases not matched to a gene: 8. Germline CDR1 is MDHEN and CDR2 is SYDVKM. There are 13 residues in the CDR3. Study-wide results and limits: Compared with healthy donors, patients appeared to share more similar naive, central memory and regulatory TCRB repertoires. It was not settled here whether HLA type affects TCRB rearrangement.

The clonotype comes from a woman younger than 35 in good health. The sample taken for sequencing was central memory CD4+ T cells from blood. The chain employs TRBV28 and TRBJ2-7, with 7 bases aligning to TRBD2. The DNA of the CDR3 is TGTGCCAGCATCTCTCACGGGGGGAACGAGCAGTACTTC. Amino acids: CASISHGGNEQYF.